Sequencing of this T cell receptor (beta chain) was carried out in a study of shared clonotypes between healthy human individuals. Findings and caveats of the study: Clonotypes which were not shared had lower generation probabilities than clonotypes that all four donors shared. Despite large depth, rarefaction showed incomplete sorted-subset sequencing.

Looked up from germline, CDR1 is SQVTM and CDR2 is ANQGSEA. Losses at the gene ends were 7 bases for V and 1 base for J; bases not matched to a gene: 5. The CDR3 spans 13 residues. Comments on this clone: Its antigen is still unknown.

Terminally differentiated effector memory CD45RA+ cells were excluded by CCR7 positive selection of CD45RO-negative cells. Recent vaccinations or acute infections were absent in the healthy HIV-negative adult donors. Using immunoSEQ multiplex PCR, the repertoire was profiled, and TCRdb retains in-frame clones only, with some absent. Of under 600,000 clones listed, roughly 98% were seen once; the top ten hold less than 0.35%. The sample was naive CD8+ T cells sorted from blood. This sequence originates from a young man in good health. The chain has TRBV29-1 and TRBJ2-3; 7 bases are shared with TRBD2. This CDR3 reads CSARTRRTDTQYF. The CDR3 nucleotides are TGCAGCGCACGGACTAGGCGCACAGATACGCAGTATTTT.